The rows below give T cell receptor beta chains drawn from one sample of a study of T cells in Graves' hyperthyroidism and ophthalmopathy. Each CDR3 protein is one row after TCRdb ran MiXCR on the multiplex PCR reads. The data show 270,000 or so distinct CDR3 sequences, with about 16% seen just once and 30% held by the top ten. The specimen was blood. Receptor source: a woman aged 45-59 years with Graves' hyperthyroidism that later progressed to Graves' ophthalmopathy. Each CDR3 is given with its conserved first and last residue. The D gene is left open where the match is weak. Some rows have no size entry. The others give once, few or many, or a class for an expanded clone.

CDR3aa | CDR3nt | j_gene | v_gene | abundance | d_gene
CASSRQVNTKAFF | TGTGCCAGCAGTCGACAGGTGAACACTAAAGCTTTCTTT | TRBJ1-1 | TRBV28 | - | -
CASSGTPAYEQYF | TGTGCCAGCAGTGGGACACCCGCCTACGAGCAGTACTTC | TRBJ2-7 | TRBV2 | many | -
CASSRTGTNEKLFF | TGTGCCAGCAGCAGGACAGGGACTAATGAAAAACTGTTTTTT | TRBJ1-4 | TRBV12-3/TRBV12-4 | many | TRBD1
CASSWTGTRRAFF | TGTGCCAGCAGCTGGACAGGGACCCGGAGAGCTTTCTTT | TRBJ1-1 | TRBV28 | many | TRBD1
CASSAGYHYGYTF | TGTGCCAGCAGTGCAGGGTACCACTATGGCTACACCTTC | TRBJ1-2 | TRBV28 | many | -
CASWGETPYNEQFF | TGTGCCAGCTGGGGAGAGACCCCCTACAATGAGCAGTTCTTC | TRBJ2-1 | TRBV27 | many | -
CVSSADGSYGYTF | TGCGTCAGCAGTGCGGACGGCAGCTATGGCTACACCTTC | TRBJ1-2 | TRBV4-1 | - | -
CSARELGSGANVLTF | TGCAGTGCTAGAGAGCTGGGCTCTGGGGCCAACGTCCTGACTTTC | TRBJ2-6 | TRBV20-1 | many | -
CASGLFNQPQHF | TGTGCTAGTGGTTTGTTCAATCAGCCCCAGCATTTT | TRBJ1-5 | TRBV12-5 | many | -
CASSVTGYAGELFF | TGTGCCAGCAGTGTGACAGGGTACGCCGGGGAGCTGTTTTTT | TRBJ2-2 | TRBV2 | many | TRBD1
CASSATGTRNTGELFF | TGCGCCAGCAGCGCTACCGGGACTAGGAACACCGGGGAGCTGTTTTTT | TRBJ2-2 | TRBV5-1 | few | TRBD2
CASSLVPSLDSTDTQYF | TGTGCCAGCAGCTTGGTGCCCAGCCTAGACAGCACAGATACGCAGTATTTT | TRBJ2-3 | TRBV5-4 | few | -
CASSQDGGSGNTIYF | TGTGCCAGCAGCCAAGATGGGGGTTCCGGAAACACCATATATTTT | TRBJ1-3 | TRBV3-1 | few | -
CASSPADRSINYGYTF | TGTGCCAGCAGCCCCGCGGACAGGTCTATAAACTATGGCTACACCTTC | TRBJ1-2 | TRBV7-6 | - | TRBD1
CASSLGYAGQYF | TGTGCCAGCAGTCTAGGGTATGCTGGTCAGTACTTC | TRBJ2-5 | TRBV28 | few | -
CSARTQGGSGELFF | TGCAGTGCTAGAACCCAGGGCGGGAGCGGGGAGCTGTTTTTT | TRBJ2-2 | TRBV20-1 | many | TRBD2
CASSLGQEGTGELFF | TGCGCCAGCAGCTTGGGACAGGAGGGTACCGGGGAGCTGTTTTTT | TRBJ2-2 | TRBV5-1 | many | -
CASSHRQGRETQYF | TGCGCCAGCAGCCACAGACAGGGCCGGGAGACCCAGTACTTC | TRBJ2-5 | TRBV4-1 | - | TRBD1
CAISPPDPGELFF | TGTGCCATCAGTCCACCGGATCCCGGGGAGCTGTTTTTT | TRBJ2-2 | TRBV10-3 | - | -
CASSIRGVGEDGEQFF | TGTGCCAGTAGTATACGGGGTGTGGGAGAGGACGGTGAGCAGTTCTTC | TRBJ2-1 | TRBV19 | few | -
CASSSLQGDNEQFF | TGTGCCAGCAGCTCCTTACAGGGGGACAATGAGCAGTTCTTC | TRBJ2-1 | TRBV7-3 | many | TRBD1
CASKESGNTGELFF | TGTGCCAGCAAGGAAAGCGGAAACACCGGGGAGCTGTTTTTT | TRBJ2-2 | TRBV2 | many | -
CAWSVGNTIYF | TGTGCCTGGAGCGTGGGAAACACCATATATTTT | TRBJ1-3 | TRBV30 | many | -
CASTPTGDEQFF | TGTGCCAGCACCCCGACAGGGGATGAGCAGTTCTTC | TRBJ2-1 | TRBV6-1 | many | TRBD1
CATSGVQGTTMSGQFF | TGTGCCACCAGTGGCGTGCAGGGTACTACAATGAGCGGGCAGTTCTTC | TRBJ2-1 | TRBV24-1 | few | -
CASSRGGARTEAFF | TGTGCCAGCAGTCGAGGGGGCGCGAGGACTGAAGCTTTCTTT | TRBJ1-1 | TRBV3-1 | many | TRBD1
CASSLRGAGVNQPQHF | TGTGCCAGCAGTCTCCGGGGGGCAGGGGTTAATCAGCCCCAGCATTTT | TRBJ1-5 | TRBV6-1 | - | -
CASSPLLGSTNTQYF | TGTGCCAGCTCACCGTTATTGGGCAGCACAAATACGCAGTATTTT | TRBJ2-3 | TRBV18 | many | -
CSATPLAGDHNEQFF | TGCAGTGCTACCCCCTTAGCGGGAGATCACAATGAGCAGTTCTTC | TRBJ2-1 | TRBV20-1 | many | TRBD2
CSVARGLNTEAFF | TGCAGCGTTGCACGGGGATTGAACACTGAAGCTTTCTTT | TRBJ1-1 | TRBV29-1 | - | -
CASSSHGAEAFF | TGCGCCAGCAGCTCTCACGGAGCAGAAGCTTTCTTT | TRBJ1-1 | TRBV5-1 | many | -
CASSQDGTGGNTIYF | TGTGCCAGCAGCCAAGATGGGACAGGTGGAAACACCATATATTTT | TRBJ1-3 | TRBV3-1 | many | TRBD1
CASSFLAGESYNEQFF | TGTGCCAGCAGCTTTCTAGCGGGAGAGTCCTACAATGAGCAGTTCTTC | TRBJ2-1 | TRBV7-9 | few | TRBD2
CASRRGTGELFF | TGTGCCAGCAGAAGGGGCACCGGGGAGCTGTTTTTT | TRBJ2-2 | TRBV11-3 | many | -
CASSDQAGRYNEQFF | TGTGCCAGCAGTGACCAAGCGGGACGCTACAATGAGCAGTTCTTC | TRBJ2-1 | TRBV2 | many | TRBD2
CASSLGGGPNQPQHF | TGCGCCAGCAGCTTGGGAGGGGGCCCCAATCAGCCCCAGCATTTT | TRBJ1-5 | TRBV5-1 | many | TRBD1
CASSPGHSDTQYF | TGTGCCAGCAGCCCAGGACATTCCGATACGCAGTATTTT | TRBJ2-3 | TRBV7-8 | many | -
CASRGEGMGSPLHF | TGTGCCAGCAGGGGTGAGGGGATGGGGTCACCCCTCCACTTT | TRBJ1-6 | TRBV28 | many | -